This T cell receptor beta chain emerged from a study of T cell responses to AZD1222 COVID-19 vaccine. Study findings and constraints: Reports say nearly half of spike-specific TCRs go after unmutated variant regions.

In its sample, this clone was seen once. Its antigen is unknown. Clones were read by immunoSEQ multiplex PCR, and TCRdb kept only the in-frame ones, dropping some. Of about 120,000 clones listed, approximately 90% are singletons. V dropped 6 bases and J dropped 3 bases, with 15 bases sitting between them. This CDR3 is 15 amino acids long. Germline V CDR1 and CDR2: LGHDT, YNNKEL (reference sequence). The chain links TRBV3-1 (or the pseudogene TRBV3-2) to TRBJ2-1; D is perhaps TRBD1 (6 bases). The sequence came from an adult in good health. Sequencing used peripheral blood, obtained on day 0 of AZD1222 vaccination. CDR3 residues: CASRPNTGYYNEQFF. Written as DNA, the CDR3 is TGTGCCAGCAGACCCAATACAGGGTACTACAATGAGCAGTTCTTC.